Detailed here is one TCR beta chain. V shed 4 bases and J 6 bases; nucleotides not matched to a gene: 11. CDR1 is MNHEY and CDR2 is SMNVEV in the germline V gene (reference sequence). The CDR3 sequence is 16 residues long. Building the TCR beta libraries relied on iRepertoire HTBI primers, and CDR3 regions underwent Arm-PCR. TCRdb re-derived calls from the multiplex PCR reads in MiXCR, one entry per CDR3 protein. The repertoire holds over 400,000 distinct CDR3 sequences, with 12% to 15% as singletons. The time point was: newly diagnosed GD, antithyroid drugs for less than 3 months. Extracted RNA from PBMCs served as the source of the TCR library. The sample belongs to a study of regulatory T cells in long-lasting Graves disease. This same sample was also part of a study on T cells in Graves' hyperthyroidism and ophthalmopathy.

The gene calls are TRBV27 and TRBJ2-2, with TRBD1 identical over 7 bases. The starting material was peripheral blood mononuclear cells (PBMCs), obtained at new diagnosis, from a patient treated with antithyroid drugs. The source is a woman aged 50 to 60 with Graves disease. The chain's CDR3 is CASSSNRGRKPGELFF. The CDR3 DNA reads TGTGCCAGCAGTTCCAACAGGGGCCGCAAACCCGGGGAGCTGTTTTTT.